This T cell receptor (beta chain) is from a study of vaccination effects on CD4 cells after COVID-19. Study-wide background: Each participant was given two doses of one vaccine (BNT162b2 or mRNA-1273).

The ViraFEST assay expanded antigen-specific CD4+ T cells with viral peptide pools before sequencing. Scientists isolated CD4+ T cells after an approximately 10-day culture period ended. Having tested negative for nucleocapsid antibodies, the vaccine recipients showed no prior SARS-CoV-2 infection. Each well held 2 million to 2.5 million PBMC cultured with around 9 ug/ml peptides and around 11 IU/ml IL-2. Of note for this clone: The antigen is undetermined.

In germline, CDR1 is DFQATT, CDR2 SNEGSKA (reference sequence). The J segment lost 0 bases and the V segment lost 3 bases, leaving 12 bases of the junction unmatched. CDR3 length equals 17 residues. Clones were sequenced by immunoSEQ multiplex PCR, and TCRdb holds only the in-frame ones, with some missing. The sample carries roughly 30,000 clones, about 80% recorded once. This TCR came from a human donor who received a COVID-19 vaccine. The source material was CD4+ T cells from PBMCs cultured with HCoV-OC43 spike peptides, sampled before COVID-19 vaccination. The subset here: HCoV-OC43 spike overlapping peptide pool stimulation. The chain carries TRBV20-1 and TRBJ1-1, with 8 bases fitting TRBD1. CDR3 sequence reads: CSASSGGIVSLNTEAFF. The CDR3 DNA is TGCAGTGCTAGTTCAGGGGGCATTGTGAGTTTGAACACTGAAGCTTTCTTT.